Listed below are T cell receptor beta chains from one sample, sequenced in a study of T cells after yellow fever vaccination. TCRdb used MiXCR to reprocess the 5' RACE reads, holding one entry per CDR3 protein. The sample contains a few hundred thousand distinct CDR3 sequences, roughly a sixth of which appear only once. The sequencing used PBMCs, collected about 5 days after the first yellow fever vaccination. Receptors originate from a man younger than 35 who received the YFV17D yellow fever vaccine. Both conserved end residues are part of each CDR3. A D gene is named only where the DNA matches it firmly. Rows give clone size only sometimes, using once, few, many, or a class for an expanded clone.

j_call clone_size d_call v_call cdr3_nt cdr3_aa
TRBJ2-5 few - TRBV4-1 TGCGCCAGCAGCCAAGTACGGGGGGAGACCCAGTACTTC CASSQVRGETQYF
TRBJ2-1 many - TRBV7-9 TGTGCCAGCAGCTTAGCCTCTCTGTACAATGAGCAGTTCTTC CASSLASLYNEQFF
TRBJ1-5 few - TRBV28 TGTGCCAGCAGCCCTCGAGCTCAGCCCCAGCATTTT CASSPRAQPQHF
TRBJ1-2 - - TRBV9 TGTGCCAGCAGCGTACCGACCGGGACAAGTGGCTACACCTTC CASSVPTGTSGYTF
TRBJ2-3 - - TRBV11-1 TGTGCCGGCAGAGAAGAAATACCGGGACACTACACAGATACGCAGTATTTT CAGREEIPGHYTDTQYF
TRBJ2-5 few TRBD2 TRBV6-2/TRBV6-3 TGTGCCAGCAGTTACTCCTGGTCGGGACTAGCGAAAGAAGAGACCCAGTACTTC CASSYSWSGLAKEETQYF
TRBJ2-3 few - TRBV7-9 TGTGCCAGCAGCCCTCAGACAGTCACAGATACGCAGTATTTT CASSPQTVTDTQYF
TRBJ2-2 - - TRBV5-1 TGCGCCAGCAGCTTGGGGGGGCCGGCCACCGGGGAGCTGTTTTTT CASSLGGPATGELFF
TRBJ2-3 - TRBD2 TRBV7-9 TGTGCCAGCAGCACGAATAGGCTAGCGGGGTCCACAGATACGCAGTATTTT CASSTNRLAGSTDTQYF
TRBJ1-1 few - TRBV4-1 TGCGCCAGCAGCCCACATTCACAGACATCACTTGAAGCTTTCTTT CASSPHSQTSLEAFF
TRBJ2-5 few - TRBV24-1 TGTGCCACCAGTGATCCCGGACTGGGGGAGACCCAGTACTTC CATSDPGLGETQYF
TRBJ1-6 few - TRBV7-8 TGTGCCAGCAGCTTAGAAATGCCCTCCTATAATTCACCCCTCCACTTT CASSLEMPSYNSPLHF
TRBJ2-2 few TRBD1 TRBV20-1 TGCAGTGCGAGTAGAATAACAGGGGATAACACCGGGGAGCTGTTTTTT CSASRITGDNTGELFF
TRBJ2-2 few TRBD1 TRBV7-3 TGTGCCAGCAGCCAACAGGGGGTCGCGAACACCGGGGAGCTGTTTTTT CASSQQGVANTGELFF
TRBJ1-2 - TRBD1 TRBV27 TGTGCCAGCAGTGGGACAGGGGGCTACTATGGCTACACCTTC CASSGTGGYYGYTF
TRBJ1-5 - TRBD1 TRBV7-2 TGTGCCAGCACCACAGGGGGATATCAGCCCCAGCATTTT CASTTGGYQPQHF
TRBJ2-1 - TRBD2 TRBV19 TGTGCCAGTAGTGCAAGGGAGCGGGGGGCCCTAAATGAGCAGTTCTTC CASSARERGALNEQFF
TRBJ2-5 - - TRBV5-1 TGCGCCAGCAGCTTTGGGACGGAGCCTTATCCTACTTTCCAGTACTTC CASSFGTEPYPTFQYF
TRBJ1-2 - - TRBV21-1 TGTGCCAGCAGCAAAAGGTCCAGGGTTCCTGGCTACACCTTC CASSKRSRVPGYTF
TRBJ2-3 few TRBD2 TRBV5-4 TGTGCCAGCAGCTTGTCGGTAGCGGGGGGCCATACAGATACGCAGTATTTT CASSLSVAGGHTDTQYF
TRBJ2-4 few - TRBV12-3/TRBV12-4 TGTGCCAGCAGTTTTAAGGGGGGCATAAACATTCAGTACTTC CASSFKGGINIQYF
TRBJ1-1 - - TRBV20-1 TGCAGTGCTAGAGTCTGGGGACCGAACACTGAAGCTTTCTTT CSARVWGPNTEAFF
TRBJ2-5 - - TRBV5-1 TGCGCCAGCAGCTTGTCCCCCTTGGGACAAGAGACCCAGTACTTC CASSLSPLGQETQYF
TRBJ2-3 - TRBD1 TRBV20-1 TGCAGTGCTAGAGATGGACAGGGATTTCCAGATACGCAGTATTTT CSARDGQGFPDTQYF
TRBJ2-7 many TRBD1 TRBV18 TGTGCCAGCTCACCACCCGATGGACAGGGGAATTCCTACGAGCAGTACTTC CASSPPDGQGNSYEQYF
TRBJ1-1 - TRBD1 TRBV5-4 TGTGCCAGCAGCGTGGGACAGGGCCAGAGGTCCGTAGTGAACACTGAAGCTTTCTTT CASSVGQGQRSVVNTEAFF
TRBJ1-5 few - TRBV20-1 TGCAGTGCTTCCAGCGGACAGCTCAATTATCAGCCCCAGCATTTT CSASSGQLNYQPQHF
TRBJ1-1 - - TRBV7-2 TGTGCCAGCAGCTTAGGCCTCAGATTGAACACTGAAGCTTTCTTT CASSLGLRLNTEAFF
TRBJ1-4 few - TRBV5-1 TGCGCCAGCAGCTTGGAGGAGAAGGAAAAACTGTTTTTT CASSLEEKEKLFF
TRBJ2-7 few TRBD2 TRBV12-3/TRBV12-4 TGTGCCAGCAGTAGACTAGCGGGGGGGAAAGAGCAGTACTTC CASSRLAGGKEQYF
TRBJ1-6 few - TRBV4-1 TGCGCCAGCAGCCAGGCCTTCATGGGGGGGAGAAGTGAGTCCTATAATTCACCCCTCCACTTT CASSQAFMGGRSESYNSPLHF
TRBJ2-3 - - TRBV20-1 TGCAGTGCTAGCCGTGGGACCTCAACGGATACGCAGTATTTT CSASRGTSTDTQYF
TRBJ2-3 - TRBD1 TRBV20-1 TGCAGTCCCCTGGGAGGGACAGGGGGAGAAGATACGCAGTATTTT CSPLGGTGGEDTQYF
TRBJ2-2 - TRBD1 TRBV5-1 TGCGCCAGCACCACTGGGACAGGAAACACCGGGGAGCTGTTTTTT CASTTGTGNTGELFF
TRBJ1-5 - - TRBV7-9 TGTGCCAGCAGCTTAGCGCCAGGGTTGGAGCAGCCCCAGCATTTT CASSLAPGLEQPQHF
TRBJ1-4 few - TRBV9 TGTGCCAGCAGCGTTACCGGGATTACGAATGAAAAACTGTTTTTT CASSVTGITNEKLFF
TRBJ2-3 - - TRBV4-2 TGTGCCAGCAGCCGTACCTTATCCACAGGGAATTGGCCAGATACGCAGTATTTT CASSRTLSTGNWPDTQYF
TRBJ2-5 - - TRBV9 TGTGCCAGCAGCGTAGGGAGTGGGACCCCAGAGACCCAGTACTTC CASSVGSGTPETQYF
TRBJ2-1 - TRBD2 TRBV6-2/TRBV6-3 TGTGCCAGCAGTCCCCTGCGGGGGGGCAATGAGCAGTTCTTC CASSPLRGGNEQFF
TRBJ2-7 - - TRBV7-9 TGTGCCAGCAGCTTACCACTTCTTGCGGAGCAGTACTTC CASSLPLLAEQYF
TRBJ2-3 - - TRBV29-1 TGCAGCGGCTGGGAAGATACGCAGTATTTT CSGWEDTQYF
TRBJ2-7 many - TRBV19 TGTGCCAGTAGTATCGGTTGGGGGGCGAGCCACGAGCAGTACTTC CASSIGWGASHEQYF
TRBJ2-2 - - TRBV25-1 TGTGCCAGCAGCAGCCCCCGAACCGGGGAGCTGTTTTTT CASSSPRTGELFF
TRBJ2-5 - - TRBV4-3 TGCGCCAGCAGGTCTGGGGGCCCGAGGACCCAGTACTTC CASRSGGPRTQYF
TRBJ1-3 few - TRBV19 TGTGCCAGTAGTGCCCGCGGAGGAAAGCGGCCCACCATATATTTT CASSARGGKRPTIYF
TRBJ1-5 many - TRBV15 TGTGCCACCAGCAGAAGCGCAGGGGATCAGCCCCAGCATTTT CATSRSAGDQPQHF
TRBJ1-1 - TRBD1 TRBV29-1 TGCAGCGTTGGGGACAGGGGTACTGAAGCTTTCTTT CSVGDRGTEAFF
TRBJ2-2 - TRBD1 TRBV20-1 TGCAGTGCTAGAAGACCCGGACAGGGAACCACCGGGGAGCTGTTTTTT CSARRPGQGTTGELFF
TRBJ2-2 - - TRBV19 TGTGCCAGTAGTGGGCAGGCGAACACCGGGGAGCTGTTTTTT CASSGQANTGELFF
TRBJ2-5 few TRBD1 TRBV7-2 TGTGCCAGCAGCTCCTGGGCAGGGGGCGCGGAGACCCAGTACTTC CASSSWAGGAETQYF
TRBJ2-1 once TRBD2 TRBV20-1 TGCAGTGCAACCAGGGAGGGTGAGCAGTTCTTC CSATREGEQFF
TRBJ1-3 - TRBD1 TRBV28 TGTGCCAGCAATCAGGGGGTGGGAAACACCATATATTTT CASNQGVGNTIYF
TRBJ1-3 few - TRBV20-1 TGCAGTGCTAGAGACCCCAGGGGTGGAAACACCATATATTTT CSARDPRGGNTIYF
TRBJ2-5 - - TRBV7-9 TGTGCCAGCAGCTTAGTGGGGACCTTCCAAGAGACCCAGTACTTC CASSLVGTFQETQYF
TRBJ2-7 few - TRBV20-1 TGCAGTGCTAGTCCCCACGGAGTTTCGTCCTACGAGCAGTACTTC CSASPHGVSSYEQYF